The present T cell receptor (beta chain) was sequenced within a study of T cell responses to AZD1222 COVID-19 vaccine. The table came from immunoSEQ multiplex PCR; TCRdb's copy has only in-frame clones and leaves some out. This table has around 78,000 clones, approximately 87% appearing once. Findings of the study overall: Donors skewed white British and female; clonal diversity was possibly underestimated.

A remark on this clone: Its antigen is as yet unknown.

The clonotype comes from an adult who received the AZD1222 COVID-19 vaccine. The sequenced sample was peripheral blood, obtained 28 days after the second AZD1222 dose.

The CDR3 sequence is CASSPPLNEAFF. The CDR3 coding sequence is TGTGCCAGCTCACCACCCCTGAATGAAGCTTTCTTT. This chain connects TRBV18 to TRBJ1-1; D unresolved. V was cut by 0 bases and J by 7 bases, with 6 bases left in between. Germline CDR1 reads KGHSH; CDR2 reads LQKENI. The CDR3 runs to 12 residues.